This TCR beta chain was identified in a study of neurological immune-mediated disorders. Broader study findings: Because no CDR3 amino acid sequences were shared across subjects by expanded clones, private repertoires were suggested in all groups.

Germline V gene lookup returns CDR1 SGHVS and CDR2 FNYEAQ. V shed 5 bases and J 1 base; nucleotides not matched to a gene: 4. This CDR3 contains 15 residues. Ten or more counts support this clonotype. Its specificity is not known. MiXCR was run by TCRdb on the 5' RACE reads, yielding one entry per CDR3 protein. Among 20,000 or so distinct CDR3 sequences, roughly 15% were seen once, and the ten largest hold about 15%. This chain uses TRBV7-6 with TRBJ2-1, with 8 bases aligning to TRBD2. The sample comprised PBMCs. The origin of this receptor is a female donor with HTLV-1-associated myelopathy (HAM/TSP). The CDR3 DNA reads as TGTGCCAGCAGCACAAGCGGGAGTTCCTACAATGAGCAGTTCTTC. It is translated as CASSTSGSSYNEQFF. Full variable domain (remainder filled in from reference TRBV7-6 and TRBJ2-1): GAGVSQSPRYKVTKRGQDVALRCDPISGHVSLYWYRQALGQGPEFLTYFNYEAQQDKSGLPNDRFSAERPEGSISTLTIQRTEQRDSAMYRCASSTSGSSYNEQFFGPGTRLTVL.